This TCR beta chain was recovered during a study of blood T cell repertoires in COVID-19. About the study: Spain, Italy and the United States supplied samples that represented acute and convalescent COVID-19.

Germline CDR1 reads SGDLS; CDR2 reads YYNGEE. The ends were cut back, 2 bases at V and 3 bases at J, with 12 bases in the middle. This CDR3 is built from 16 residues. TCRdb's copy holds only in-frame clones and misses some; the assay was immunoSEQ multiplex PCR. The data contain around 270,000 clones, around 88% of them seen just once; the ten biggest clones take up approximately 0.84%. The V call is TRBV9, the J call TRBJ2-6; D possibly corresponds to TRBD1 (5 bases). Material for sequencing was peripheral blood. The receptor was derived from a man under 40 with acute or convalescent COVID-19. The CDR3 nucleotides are TGTGCCAGCAGCGTTCTAGGGGCTGGTGGGGCCAACGTCCTGACTTTC. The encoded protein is CASSVLGAGGANVLTF.